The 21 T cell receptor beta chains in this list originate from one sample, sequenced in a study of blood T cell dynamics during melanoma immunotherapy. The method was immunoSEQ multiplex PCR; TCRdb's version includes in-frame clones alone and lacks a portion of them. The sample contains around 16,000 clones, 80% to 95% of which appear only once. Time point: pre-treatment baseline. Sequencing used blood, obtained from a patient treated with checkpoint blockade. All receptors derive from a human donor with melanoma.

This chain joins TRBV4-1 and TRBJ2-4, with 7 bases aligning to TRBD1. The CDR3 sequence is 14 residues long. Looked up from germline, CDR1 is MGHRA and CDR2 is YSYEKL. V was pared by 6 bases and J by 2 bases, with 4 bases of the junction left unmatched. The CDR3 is CASREGATKNIQYF. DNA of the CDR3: TGCGCCAGCAGAGAGGGGGCAACCAAAAACATTCAGTACTTC.

CDR3 bases: TGTGCCAGCAGATCGGAGGGTTGGAGCAATCAGCCCCAGCATTTT. Protein: CASRSEGWSNQPQHF. The chain uses TRBV28 and TRBJ1-5; unclear D gene. Germline V gene lookup returns CDR1 MDHEN and CDR2 SYDVKM. The CDR3 loop spans 15 amino acids. V was pared by 6 bases and J by 1 base, with 13 bases between.

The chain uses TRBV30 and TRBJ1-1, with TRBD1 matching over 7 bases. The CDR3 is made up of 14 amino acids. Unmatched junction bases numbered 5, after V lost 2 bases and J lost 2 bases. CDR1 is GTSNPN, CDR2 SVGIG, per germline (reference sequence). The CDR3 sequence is CAWSKGQLNTEAFF. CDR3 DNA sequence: TGTGCCTGGAGTAAGGGACAGCTAAACACTGAAGCTTTCTTT.

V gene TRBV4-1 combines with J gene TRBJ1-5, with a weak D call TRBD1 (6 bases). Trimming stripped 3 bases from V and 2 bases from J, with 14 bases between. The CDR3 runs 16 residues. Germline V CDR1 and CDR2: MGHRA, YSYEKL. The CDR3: CASSHATGMGNQPQHF. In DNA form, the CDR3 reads TGCGCCAGCAGCCACGCCACAGGGATGGGCAATCAGCCCCAGCATTTT.

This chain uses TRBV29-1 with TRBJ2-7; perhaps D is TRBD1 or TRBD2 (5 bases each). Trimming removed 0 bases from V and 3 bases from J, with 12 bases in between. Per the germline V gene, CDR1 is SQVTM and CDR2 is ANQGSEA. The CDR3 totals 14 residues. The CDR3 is CSVEDRDVSYEQYF. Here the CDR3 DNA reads TGCAGCGTTGAAGACCGGGACGTGAGCTACGAGCAGTACTTC.

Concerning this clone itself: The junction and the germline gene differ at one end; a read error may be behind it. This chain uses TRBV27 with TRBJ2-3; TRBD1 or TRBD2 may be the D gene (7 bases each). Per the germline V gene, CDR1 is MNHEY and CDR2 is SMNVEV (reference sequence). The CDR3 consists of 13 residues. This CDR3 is CACRGGNTDTQYF. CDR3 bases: TGTGCCTGCAGGGGGGGGAACACAGATACGCAGTATTTT.

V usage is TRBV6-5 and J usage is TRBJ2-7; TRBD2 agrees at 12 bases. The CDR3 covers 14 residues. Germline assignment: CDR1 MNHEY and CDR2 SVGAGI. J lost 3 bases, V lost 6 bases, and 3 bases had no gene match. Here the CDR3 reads CASRGLAGLYEQYF. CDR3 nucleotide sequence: TGTGCCAGCAGAGGACTAGCGGGACTCTACGAGCAGTACTTC.

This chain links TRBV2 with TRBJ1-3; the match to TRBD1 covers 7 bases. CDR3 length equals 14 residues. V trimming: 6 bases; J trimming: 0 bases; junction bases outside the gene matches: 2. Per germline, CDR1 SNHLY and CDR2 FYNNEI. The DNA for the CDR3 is TGTGCCAGCAGATCAGGGGGCTCTGGAAACACCATATATTTT. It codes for CASRSGGSGNTIYF.

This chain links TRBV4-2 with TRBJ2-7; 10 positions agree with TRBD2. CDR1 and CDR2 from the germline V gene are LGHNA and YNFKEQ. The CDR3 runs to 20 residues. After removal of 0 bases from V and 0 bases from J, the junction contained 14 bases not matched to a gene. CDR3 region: CASSQDAPASGGSSSYEQYF. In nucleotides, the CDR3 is TGTGCCAGCAGCCAAGATGCCCCCGCTAGCGGGGGTTCTAGCTCCTACGAGCAGTACTTC.

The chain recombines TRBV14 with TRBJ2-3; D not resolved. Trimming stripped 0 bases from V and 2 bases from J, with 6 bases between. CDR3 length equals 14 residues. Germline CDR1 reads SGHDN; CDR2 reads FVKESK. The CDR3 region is CASSQDRYTDTQYF. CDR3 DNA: TGTGCCAGCAGCCAAGACAGATACACAGATACGCAGTATTTT. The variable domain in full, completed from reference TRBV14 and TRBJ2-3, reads EAGVTQFPSHSVIEKGQTVTLRCDPISGHDNLYWYRRVMGKEIKFLLHFVKESKQDESGMPNNRFLAERTGGTYSTLKVQPAELEDSGVYFCASSQDRYTDTQYFGPGTRLTVL.

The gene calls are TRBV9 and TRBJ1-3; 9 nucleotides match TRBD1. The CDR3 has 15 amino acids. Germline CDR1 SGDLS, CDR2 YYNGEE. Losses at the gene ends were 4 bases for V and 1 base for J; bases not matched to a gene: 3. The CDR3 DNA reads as TGTGCCAGCAGCCCGGGGACAGGGTCTGGAAACACCATATATTTT. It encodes CASSPGTGSGNTIYF.

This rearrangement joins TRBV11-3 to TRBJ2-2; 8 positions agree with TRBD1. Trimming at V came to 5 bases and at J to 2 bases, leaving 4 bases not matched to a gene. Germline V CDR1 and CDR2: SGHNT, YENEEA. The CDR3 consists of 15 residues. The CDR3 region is CASSQGQGNTGELFF. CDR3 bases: TGTGCCAGCAGCCAAGGACAGGGCAACACCGGGGAGCTGTTTTTT.

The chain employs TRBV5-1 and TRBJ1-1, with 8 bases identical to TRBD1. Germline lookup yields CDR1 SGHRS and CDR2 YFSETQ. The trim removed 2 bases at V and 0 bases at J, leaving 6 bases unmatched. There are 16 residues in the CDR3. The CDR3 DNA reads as TGCGCCAGCAGCTTCAACGGACAGGGCCTGAACACTGAAGCTTTCTTT. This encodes CASSFNGQGLNTEAFF.

This CDR3 is CASSQDLLGGNTGELFF. Here the CDR3 DNA reads TGCGCCAGCAGCCAAGATCTCTTGGGGGGGAACACCGGGGAGCTGTTTTTT. This sequence joins TRBV4-1 and TRBJ2-2; D is perhaps TRBD2 (6 bases). The V end was cut by 0 bases, the J end by 1 base, with 12 bases between. The CDR3 is 17 residues long. The germline V gene encodes CDR1 MGHRA and CDR2 YSYEKL.

CDR3 protein: CASSDLRDRVFF. The CDR3 DNA follows: TGTGCCAGCAGCGACCTTCGGGACAGGGTATTCTTC. The J gene is TRBJ2-1, the V gene TRBV9, with 9 bases aligning to TRBD1. The germline CDR1 and CDR2 sequences are SGDLS and YYNGEE. With V trimmed by 3 bases and J by 16 bases, 8 bases remained unmatched. The CDR3 spans 12 residues.

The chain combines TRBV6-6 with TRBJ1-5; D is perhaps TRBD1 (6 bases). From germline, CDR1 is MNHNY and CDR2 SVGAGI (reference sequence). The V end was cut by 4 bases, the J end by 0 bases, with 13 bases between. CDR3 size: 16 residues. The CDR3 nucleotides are TGTGCCAGCAGTTTGACAGGAGCTTATAGCAATCAGCCCCAGCATTTT. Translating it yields CASSLTGAYSNQPQHF.

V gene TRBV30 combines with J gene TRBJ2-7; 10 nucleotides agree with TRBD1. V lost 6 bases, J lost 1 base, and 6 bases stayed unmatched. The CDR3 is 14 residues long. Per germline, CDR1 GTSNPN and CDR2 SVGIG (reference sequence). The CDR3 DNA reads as TGTGCCTGTTATGACAGGGGGCTGTCCTACGAGCAGTACTTC. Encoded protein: CACYDRGLSYEQYF.

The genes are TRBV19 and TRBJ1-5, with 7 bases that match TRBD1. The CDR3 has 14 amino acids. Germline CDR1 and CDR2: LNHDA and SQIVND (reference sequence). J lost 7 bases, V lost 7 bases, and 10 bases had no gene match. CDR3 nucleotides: TGTGCCAGTAATCCGGGACAGATGTTACAGCCCCAGCATTTT. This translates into CASNPGQMLQPQHF. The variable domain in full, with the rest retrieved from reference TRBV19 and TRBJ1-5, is DGGITQSPKYLFRKEGQNVTLSCEQNLNHDAMYWYRQDPGQGLRLIYYSQIVNDFQKGDIAEGYSVSREKKESFPLTVTSAQKNPTAFYLCASNPGQMLQPQHFGDGTRLSIL.

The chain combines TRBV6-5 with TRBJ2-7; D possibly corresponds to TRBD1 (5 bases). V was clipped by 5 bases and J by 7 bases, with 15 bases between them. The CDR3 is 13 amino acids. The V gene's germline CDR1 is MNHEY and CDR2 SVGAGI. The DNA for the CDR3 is TGTGCCAGCAGTCCATCGGCAGGGCGGGAGCAGTACTTC. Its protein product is CASSPSAGREQYF.

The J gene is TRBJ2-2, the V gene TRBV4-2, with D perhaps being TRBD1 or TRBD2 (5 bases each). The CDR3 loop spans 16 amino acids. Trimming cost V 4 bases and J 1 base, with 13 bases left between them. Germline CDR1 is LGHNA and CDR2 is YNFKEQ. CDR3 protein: CASSRLGDGNTGELFF. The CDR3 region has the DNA TGTGCCAGCAGCCGACTCGGGGACGGGAACACCGGGGAGCTGTTTTTT.

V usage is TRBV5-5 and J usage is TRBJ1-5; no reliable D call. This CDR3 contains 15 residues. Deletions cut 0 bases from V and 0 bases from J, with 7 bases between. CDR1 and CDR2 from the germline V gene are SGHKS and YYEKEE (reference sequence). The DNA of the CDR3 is TGTGCCAGCAGCTTGGCCACGACTAGCAATCAGCCCCAGCATTTT. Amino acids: CASSLATTSNQPQHF.